Described below is a single T cell receptor (beta chain) sequence and its context. Its specific antigen is unknown. No much larger clone exists at a distance of one base, and base qualities are not known. Genomic DNA was extracted from sorted cells for sequencing of the TCRbeta CDR3 region. The immunoSEQ Assay was used to sequence the TCRbeta CDR3 regions. TCRdb took over this immuneACCESS table, retaining in-frame rearrangements with V and J assigned. Such tables are incomplete; in checked studies, under half of the missing clones stem from an unresolved V gene, and the remainder is unexplained. For this sample the table gives tens of thousands of clones, of which roughly 79% were detected only once. The leading ten clones occupy 2% to 3% of the sample. The data were taken from a study of OX40 agonist ivuxolimab in advanced cancers. As for the study more broadly: Ivuxolimab, which targeted the costimulatory receptor OX40 (CD134), was an agonistic, fully human IgG2 monoclonal antibody. Intravenous ivuxolimab was administered to patients every 2 weeks at six dose levels: 0.01, 0.1, 0.3, 1.5, 3 and 10 mg/kg. Among the roughly 54 dose-escalation patients, about 20 had hepatocellular carcinoma, approximately 15 melanoma, 9 renal cell carcinoma and 9 head and neck cancer. A male proportion of roughly 80% and a mean age of about 60 years, ranging from about 20 to 80, were recorded for the dose-escalation cohort. Patients were allowed to have had prior anti-PD-1, anti-PD-L1 or anti-CTLA-4 therapy, and approximately 43% of the dose-escalation patients had previously received checkpoint inhibitors. Partial responses occurred in three dose-escalation patients: two with cutaneous melanoma and one with hepatocellular carcinoma. The point of sequencing TCRbeta in the periphery was to test whether ivuxolimab changed TCR sequence diversity and drove clonal T-cell expansion. The paper describes the monotherapy dose-escalation part (N ≈ 49 patients) of the phase I trial of ivuxolimab.

Patients with autoimmune disease history or receiving systemic immunosuppression were excluded from the trial. Peripheral blood for TCR sequencing was drawn from every dose cohort at baseline, at cycle 4 day 1 and at cycle 7 day 1. The samples were taken from a phase I, first-in-human, multicenter, open-label dose-escalation trial of ivuxolimab. Adults with locally advanced or metastatic melanoma, renal cell, hepatocellular, or head and neck squamous cell carcinoma were enrolled in the trial. Before TCR sequencing, CD4+ and CD8+ T cells were separately sorted from peripheral blood. The germline V gene encodes CDR1 SGDLS and CDR2 YYNGEE. V lost 0 bases and J lost 0 bases; the stretch between them is 13 bases long. Counted from cysteine to phenylalanine, this CDR3 has 16 amino acids. Solely the CDR3 DNA is kept, with 48 bases framed from the first base. Study-wide conclusions, independent of this receptor: On average, CD8+ T cells showed more expanded clones than CD4+ T cells after ivuxolimab. Low levels of normalized T-cell clonal expansion were also shown by some nonresponding patients. At doses from 0.1 to 3.0 mg/kg, clonal expansion was seen in both CD4+ and CD8+ blood T cells between baseline and week 6. In the 0.1-3.0 mg/kg groups, partial responders were among the patients with the lowest normalized peripheral clonal expansion, particularly in CD8+ T cells. Which antigens the clonally expanded peripheral T cells were specific for was not determined.

This sequence originates from an adult with an advanced solid tumor such as melanoma, head and neck, liver or kidney cancer. This specimen was CD4+ or CD8+ T cells sorted from blood, taken in a trial of the OX40 agonist ivuxolimab. Recombination linked TRBV9 to TRBJ2-7; the D gene is perhaps TRBD2, from 6 matching bases. The sequenced DNA is TGTGCCAGCAGCGTAGCTTACAGCGGGCCCTCCTACGAGCAGTACTTC. Protein translation: CASSVAYSGPSYEQYF.